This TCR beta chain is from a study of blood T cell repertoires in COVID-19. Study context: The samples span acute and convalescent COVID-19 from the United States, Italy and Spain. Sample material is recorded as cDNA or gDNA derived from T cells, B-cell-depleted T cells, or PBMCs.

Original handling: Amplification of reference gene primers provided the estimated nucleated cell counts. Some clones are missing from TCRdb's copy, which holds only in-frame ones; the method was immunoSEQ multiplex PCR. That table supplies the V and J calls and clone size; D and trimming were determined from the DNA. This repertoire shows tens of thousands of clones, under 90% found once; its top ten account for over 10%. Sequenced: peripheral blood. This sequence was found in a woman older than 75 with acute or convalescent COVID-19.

CDR3 bases: TGTGCCAGTAGTATAGAACGGGAAGCTTTCTTT. It translates to CASSIEREAFF. This sequence joins TRBV19 and TRBJ1-1; no clear D. Germline values: CDR1 LNHDA, CDR2 SQIVND (reference sequence). The CDR3 has 11 amino acids. Trimming cost V 0 bases and J 8 bases, with 4 bases left between them.